The 7 T cell receptor beta chains below were found in one sample sequenced in a study of blood T cell repertoires in COVID-19. Sequencing used immunoSEQ multiplex PCR; TCRdb keeps in-frame clones, though not all of them. The profile shows 350,000 to 450,000 clones, 89% of them singletons. The sample consisted of peripheral blood. These receptors came from a woman aged 40-49 years with COVID-19, enrolled during active disease.

V gene TRBV4-2 combines with J gene TRBJ2-1, with a tentative D call TRBD2 (5 bases). CDR3 length: 16 amino acids. Germline V CDR1 and CDR2: LGHNA, YNFKEQ. V was cut by 4 bases and J by 9 bases, with 22 bases left in between. DNA for the CDR3: TGTGCCAGCAGCCCATCGAGAACTAGTGAGTCAGGTGAGCAGTTCTTC. Amino acid sequence: CASSPSRTSESGEQFF.

V and J are TRBV27 and TRBJ2-7; the D gene is possibly TRBD1 (7 bases). V shed 0 bases and J shed 3 bases, with 15 bases lying between them. Germline CDR1 MNHEY, CDR2 SMNVEV (reference sequence). The CDR3 length is 16 residues. The chain's CDR3 is CASSLSRGTANYEQYF. In nucleotides, the CDR3 is TGTGCCAGCAGTTTATCACGGGGGACAGCGAACTACGAGCAGTACTTC.

With regard to this clone: Distinct nucleotide sequences in the sample also encode this CDR3. The chain combines TRBV7-3 with TRBJ2-3, with 9 bases fitting TRBD2. Looked up from germline, CDR1 is SGHTA and CDR2 is FQGTGA. The CDR3 is made up of 15 amino acids. Trimming cost V 5 bases and J 0 bases; bases outside gene matches: 3. The DNA for the CDR3 is TGTGCCAGCAGCCGAGCGGGGGGAAGCACAGATACGCAGTATTTT. Its translation is CASSRAGGSTDTQYF.

V is TRBV6-6 and J is TRBJ1-5; TRBD1 might be the D (6 bases). V was clipped by 3 bases and J by 7 bases, with 10 bases between them. The CDR3 spans 13 residues. Germline V lookup: CDR1 MNHNY, CDR2 SVGAGI (reference sequence). CDR3 loop: CASSYTQGQPQHF. The CDR3 region has the DNA TGTGCCAGCAGTTATACTCAGGGGCAGCCCCAGCATTTT.

The genes are TRBV7-2 and TRBJ1-3; 7 nucleotides agree with TRBD1. The CDR3 extends over 15 amino acids. Germline CDR1 is SGHTA and CDR2 is FQGNSA. With V trimmed by 5 bases and J by 0 bases, 4 bases remained unmatched. In DNA form, the CDR3 reads TGTGCCAGCAGCCAACAGGGGTACTCTGGAAACACCATATATTTT. This codes for CASSQQGYSGNTIYF.

The rearrangement joins TRBV7-2 to TRBJ2-1; 8 bases line up with TRBD1. Germline CDR1 is SGHTA and CDR2 is FQGNSA. The ends lost 4 bases at V and 4 bases at J; junction bases unmatched: 6. CDR3 length: 15 residues. CDR3 in amino acids: CASSSGTGVYNEQFF. The CDR3 DNA reads as TGTGCCAGCAGCTCCGGGACAGGTGTTTACAATGAGCAGTTCTTC.

V and J are TRBV6-5 and TRBJ1-2; 7 bases are shared with TRBD1. The germline gives CDR1 MNHEY, CDR2 SVGAGI. With V trimmed by 4 bases and J by 5 bases, 13 bases remained unmatched. The CDR3 sequence is 16 residues long. The CDR3 DNA reads as TGTGCCAGCAGTTCGGCCCTACAGGGGTGGCTTTATGGCTACACCTTC. It encodes CASSSALQGWLYGYTF.